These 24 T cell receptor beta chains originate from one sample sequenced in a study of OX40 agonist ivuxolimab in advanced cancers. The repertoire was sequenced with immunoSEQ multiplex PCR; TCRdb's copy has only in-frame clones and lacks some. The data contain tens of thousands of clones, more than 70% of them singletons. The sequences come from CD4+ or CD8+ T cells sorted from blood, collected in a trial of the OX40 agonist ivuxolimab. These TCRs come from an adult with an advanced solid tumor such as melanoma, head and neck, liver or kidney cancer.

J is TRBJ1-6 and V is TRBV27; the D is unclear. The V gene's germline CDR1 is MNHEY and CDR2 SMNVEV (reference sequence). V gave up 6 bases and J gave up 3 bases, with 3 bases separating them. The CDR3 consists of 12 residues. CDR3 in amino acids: CASSSYNSPLHF. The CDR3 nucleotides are TGTGCCAGCAGCAGCTATAATTCACCCCTCCACTTT.

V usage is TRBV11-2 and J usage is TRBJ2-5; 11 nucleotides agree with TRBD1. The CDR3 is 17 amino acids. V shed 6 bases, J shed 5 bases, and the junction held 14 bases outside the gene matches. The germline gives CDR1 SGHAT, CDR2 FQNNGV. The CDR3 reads CASSPPRGTGGQETQYF. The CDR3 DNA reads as TGTGCCAGCAGTCCCCCCCGGGGGACAGGGGGTCAGGAGACCCAGTACTTC.

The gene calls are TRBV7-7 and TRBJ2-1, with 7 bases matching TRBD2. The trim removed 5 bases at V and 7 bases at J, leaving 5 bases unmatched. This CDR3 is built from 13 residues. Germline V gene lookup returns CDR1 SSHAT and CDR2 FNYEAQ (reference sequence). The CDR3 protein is CASSPGRVNEQFF. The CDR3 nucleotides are TGTGCCAGCAGCCCTGGGAGGGTAAATGAGCAGTTCTTC. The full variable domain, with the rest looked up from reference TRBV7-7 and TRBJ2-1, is GAGVSQSPRYKVTKRGQDVTLRCDPISSHATLYWYQQALGQGPEFLTYFNYEAQPDKSGLPSDRFSAERPEGSISTLTIQRTEQRDSAMYRCASSPGRVNEQFFGPGTRLTVL.

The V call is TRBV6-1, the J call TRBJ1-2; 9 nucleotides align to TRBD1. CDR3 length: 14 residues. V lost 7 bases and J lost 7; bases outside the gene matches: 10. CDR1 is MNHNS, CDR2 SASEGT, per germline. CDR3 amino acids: CASNQTGGYSGYTF. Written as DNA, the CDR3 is TGTGCCAGCAACCAGACAGGGGGATACTCTGGCTACACCTTC.

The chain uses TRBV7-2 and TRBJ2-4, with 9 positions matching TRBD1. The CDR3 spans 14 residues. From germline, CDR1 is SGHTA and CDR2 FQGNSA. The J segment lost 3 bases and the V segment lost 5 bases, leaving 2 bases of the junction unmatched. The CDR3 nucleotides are TGTGCCAGCAGCCTGGACAGGGGCAAAAACATTCAGTACTTC. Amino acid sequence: CASSLDRGKNIQYF.

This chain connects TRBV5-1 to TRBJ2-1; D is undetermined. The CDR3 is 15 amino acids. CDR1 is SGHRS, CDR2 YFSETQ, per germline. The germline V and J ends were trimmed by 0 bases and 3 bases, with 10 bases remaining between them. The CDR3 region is CASSLGSADYNEQFF. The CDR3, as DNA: TGCGCCAGCAGCTTGGGTTCGGCAGACTACAATGAGCAGTTCTTC.

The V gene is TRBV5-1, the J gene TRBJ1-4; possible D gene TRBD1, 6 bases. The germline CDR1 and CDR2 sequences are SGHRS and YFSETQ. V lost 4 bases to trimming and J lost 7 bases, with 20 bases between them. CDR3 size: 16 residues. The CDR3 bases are TGCGCCAGCAGCGTGGGGACATTTCAAACGGGTGAAAAACTGTTTTTT. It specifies CASSVGTFQTGEKLFF.

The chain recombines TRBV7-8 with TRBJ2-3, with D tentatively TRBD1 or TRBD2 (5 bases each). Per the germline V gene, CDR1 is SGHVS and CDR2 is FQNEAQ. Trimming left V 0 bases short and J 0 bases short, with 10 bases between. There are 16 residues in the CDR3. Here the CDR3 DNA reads TGTGCCAGCAGCTTAGCGCGTGGGGGTAGCACAGATACGCAGTATTTT. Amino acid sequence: CASSLARGGSTDTQYF.

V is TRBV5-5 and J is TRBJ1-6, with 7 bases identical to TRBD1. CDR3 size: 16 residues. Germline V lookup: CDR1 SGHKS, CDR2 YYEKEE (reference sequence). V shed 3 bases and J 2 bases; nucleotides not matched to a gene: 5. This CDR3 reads CASSSKGQAYNSPLHF. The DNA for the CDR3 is TGTGCCAGCAGCTCTAAAGGACAGGCCTATAATTCACCCCTCCACTTT.

CDR3 protein: CASSAQLQGGGYGYTF. In nucleotides, the CDR3 is TGTGCCAGCAGTGCTCAATTGCAGGGGGGAGGCTATGGCTACACCTTC. The chain couples TRBV5-4 to TRBJ1-2, with 7 bases fitting TRBD1. V was pared by 5 bases and J by 4 bases, with 14 bases of the junction left unmatched. CDR3 length: 16 residues. Germline CDR1 is SGHNT and CDR2 is YYREEE (reference sequence).

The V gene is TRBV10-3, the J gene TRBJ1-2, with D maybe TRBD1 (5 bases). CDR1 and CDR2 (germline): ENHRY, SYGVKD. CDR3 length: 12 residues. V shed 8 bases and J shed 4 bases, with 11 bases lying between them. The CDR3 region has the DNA TGTGCCATCGCAGGAGGGGTCTATGGCTACACCTTC. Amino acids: CAIAGGVYGYTF.

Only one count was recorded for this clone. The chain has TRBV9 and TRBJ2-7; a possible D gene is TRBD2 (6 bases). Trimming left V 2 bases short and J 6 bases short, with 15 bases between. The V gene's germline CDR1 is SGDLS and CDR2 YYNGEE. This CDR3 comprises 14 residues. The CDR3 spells CASSVGGIGSEQYF. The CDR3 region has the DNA TGTGCCAGCAGCGTTGGGGGGATCGGTAGCGAGCAGTACTTC.

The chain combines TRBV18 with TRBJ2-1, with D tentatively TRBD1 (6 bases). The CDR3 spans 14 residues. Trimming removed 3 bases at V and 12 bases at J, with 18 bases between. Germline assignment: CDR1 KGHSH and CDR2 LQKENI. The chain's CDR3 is CASSPSVEGERQFF. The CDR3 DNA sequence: TGTGCCAGCTCACCCAGCGTTGAGGGGGAAAGGCAGTTCTTC.

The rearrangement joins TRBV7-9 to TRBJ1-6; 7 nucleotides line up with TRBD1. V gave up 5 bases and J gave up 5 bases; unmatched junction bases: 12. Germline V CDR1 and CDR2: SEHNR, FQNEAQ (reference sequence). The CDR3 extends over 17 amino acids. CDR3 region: CASSPRGTVTHNSPLHF. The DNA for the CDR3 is TGTGCCAGCAGCCCTAGAGGGACAGTAACCCATAATTCACCCCTCCACTTT.

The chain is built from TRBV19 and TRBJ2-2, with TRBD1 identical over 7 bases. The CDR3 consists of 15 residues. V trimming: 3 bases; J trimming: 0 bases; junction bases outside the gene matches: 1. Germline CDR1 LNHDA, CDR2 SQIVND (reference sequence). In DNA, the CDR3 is TGTGCCAGTAGTATGGGACAGCCGAACACCGGGGAGCTGTTTTTT. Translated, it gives CASSMGQPNTGELFF.

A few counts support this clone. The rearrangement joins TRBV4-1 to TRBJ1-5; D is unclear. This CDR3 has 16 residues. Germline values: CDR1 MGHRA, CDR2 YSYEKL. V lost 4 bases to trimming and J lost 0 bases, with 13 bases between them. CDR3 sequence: CASSRESQNSNQPQHF. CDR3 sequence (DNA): TGCGCCAGCAGCCGCGAGTCCCAGAATAGCAATCAGCCCCAGCATTTT.

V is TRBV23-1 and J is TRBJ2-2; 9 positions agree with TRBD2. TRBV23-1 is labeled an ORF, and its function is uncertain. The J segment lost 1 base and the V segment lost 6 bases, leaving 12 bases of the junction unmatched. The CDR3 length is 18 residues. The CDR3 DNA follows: TGCGCCAGCAGCGGAGGGGGTAGCGGGGGAGAGAACACCGGGGAGCTGTTTTTT. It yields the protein CASSGGGSGGENTGELFF.

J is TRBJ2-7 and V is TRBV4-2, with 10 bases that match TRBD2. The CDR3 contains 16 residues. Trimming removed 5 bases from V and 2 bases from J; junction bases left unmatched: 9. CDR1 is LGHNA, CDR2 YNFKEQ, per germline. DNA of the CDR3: TGTGCCAGCAGCTTGGGATCACTAGCGGGACCCTACGAGCAGTACTTC. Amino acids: CASSLGSLAGPYEQYF.

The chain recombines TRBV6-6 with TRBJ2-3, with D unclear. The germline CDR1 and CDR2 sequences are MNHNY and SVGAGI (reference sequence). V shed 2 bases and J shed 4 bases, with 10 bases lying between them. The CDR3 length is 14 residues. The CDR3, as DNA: TGTGCCAGCAGTTACGGGATAGATGCAGATACGCAGTATTTT. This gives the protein CASSYGIDADTQYF.

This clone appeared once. CDR3 amino acids: CASSIDRDDKNIQYF. The CDR3 region has the DNA TGTGCCAGCAGCATTGACAGGGACGACAAAAACATTCAGTACTTC. The J gene is TRBJ2-4, the V gene TRBV6-5; 7 nucleotides match TRBD1. V gave up 6 bases and J gave up 3 bases; unmatched junction bases: 8. The CDR3 sequence is 15 residues long. Germline assignment: CDR1 MNHEY and CDR2 SVGAGI.

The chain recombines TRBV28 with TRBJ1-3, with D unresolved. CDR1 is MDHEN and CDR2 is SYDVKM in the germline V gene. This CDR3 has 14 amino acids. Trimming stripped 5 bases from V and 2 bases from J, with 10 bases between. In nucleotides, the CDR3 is TGTGCCAGCAGTCCCCAGGAAACTGGAAACACCATATATTTT. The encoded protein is CASSPQETGNTIYF.

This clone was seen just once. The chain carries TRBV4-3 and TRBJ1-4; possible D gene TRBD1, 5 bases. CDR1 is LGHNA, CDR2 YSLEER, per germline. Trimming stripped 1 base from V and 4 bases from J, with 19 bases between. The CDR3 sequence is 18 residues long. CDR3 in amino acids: CASSQVGVGRGGNEKLFF. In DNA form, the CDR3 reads TGCGCCAGCAGCCAAGTGGGGGTCGGGAGGGGTGGTAATGAAAAACTGTTTTTT.

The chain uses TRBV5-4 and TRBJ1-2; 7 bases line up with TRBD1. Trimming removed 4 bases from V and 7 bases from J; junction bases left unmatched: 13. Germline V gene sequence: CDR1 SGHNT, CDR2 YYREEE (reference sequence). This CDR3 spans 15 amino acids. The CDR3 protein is CASSLLDRARGGYTF. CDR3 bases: TGTGCCAGCAGCCTTTTAGACAGGGCGCGGGGTGGCTACACCTTC.

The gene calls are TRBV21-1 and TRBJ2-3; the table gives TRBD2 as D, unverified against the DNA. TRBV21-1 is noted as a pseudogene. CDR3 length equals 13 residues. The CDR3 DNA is TGTGCCAGCAGCAAAAGACTAGCAGATACGCAGTATTTT. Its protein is CASSKRLADTQYF.